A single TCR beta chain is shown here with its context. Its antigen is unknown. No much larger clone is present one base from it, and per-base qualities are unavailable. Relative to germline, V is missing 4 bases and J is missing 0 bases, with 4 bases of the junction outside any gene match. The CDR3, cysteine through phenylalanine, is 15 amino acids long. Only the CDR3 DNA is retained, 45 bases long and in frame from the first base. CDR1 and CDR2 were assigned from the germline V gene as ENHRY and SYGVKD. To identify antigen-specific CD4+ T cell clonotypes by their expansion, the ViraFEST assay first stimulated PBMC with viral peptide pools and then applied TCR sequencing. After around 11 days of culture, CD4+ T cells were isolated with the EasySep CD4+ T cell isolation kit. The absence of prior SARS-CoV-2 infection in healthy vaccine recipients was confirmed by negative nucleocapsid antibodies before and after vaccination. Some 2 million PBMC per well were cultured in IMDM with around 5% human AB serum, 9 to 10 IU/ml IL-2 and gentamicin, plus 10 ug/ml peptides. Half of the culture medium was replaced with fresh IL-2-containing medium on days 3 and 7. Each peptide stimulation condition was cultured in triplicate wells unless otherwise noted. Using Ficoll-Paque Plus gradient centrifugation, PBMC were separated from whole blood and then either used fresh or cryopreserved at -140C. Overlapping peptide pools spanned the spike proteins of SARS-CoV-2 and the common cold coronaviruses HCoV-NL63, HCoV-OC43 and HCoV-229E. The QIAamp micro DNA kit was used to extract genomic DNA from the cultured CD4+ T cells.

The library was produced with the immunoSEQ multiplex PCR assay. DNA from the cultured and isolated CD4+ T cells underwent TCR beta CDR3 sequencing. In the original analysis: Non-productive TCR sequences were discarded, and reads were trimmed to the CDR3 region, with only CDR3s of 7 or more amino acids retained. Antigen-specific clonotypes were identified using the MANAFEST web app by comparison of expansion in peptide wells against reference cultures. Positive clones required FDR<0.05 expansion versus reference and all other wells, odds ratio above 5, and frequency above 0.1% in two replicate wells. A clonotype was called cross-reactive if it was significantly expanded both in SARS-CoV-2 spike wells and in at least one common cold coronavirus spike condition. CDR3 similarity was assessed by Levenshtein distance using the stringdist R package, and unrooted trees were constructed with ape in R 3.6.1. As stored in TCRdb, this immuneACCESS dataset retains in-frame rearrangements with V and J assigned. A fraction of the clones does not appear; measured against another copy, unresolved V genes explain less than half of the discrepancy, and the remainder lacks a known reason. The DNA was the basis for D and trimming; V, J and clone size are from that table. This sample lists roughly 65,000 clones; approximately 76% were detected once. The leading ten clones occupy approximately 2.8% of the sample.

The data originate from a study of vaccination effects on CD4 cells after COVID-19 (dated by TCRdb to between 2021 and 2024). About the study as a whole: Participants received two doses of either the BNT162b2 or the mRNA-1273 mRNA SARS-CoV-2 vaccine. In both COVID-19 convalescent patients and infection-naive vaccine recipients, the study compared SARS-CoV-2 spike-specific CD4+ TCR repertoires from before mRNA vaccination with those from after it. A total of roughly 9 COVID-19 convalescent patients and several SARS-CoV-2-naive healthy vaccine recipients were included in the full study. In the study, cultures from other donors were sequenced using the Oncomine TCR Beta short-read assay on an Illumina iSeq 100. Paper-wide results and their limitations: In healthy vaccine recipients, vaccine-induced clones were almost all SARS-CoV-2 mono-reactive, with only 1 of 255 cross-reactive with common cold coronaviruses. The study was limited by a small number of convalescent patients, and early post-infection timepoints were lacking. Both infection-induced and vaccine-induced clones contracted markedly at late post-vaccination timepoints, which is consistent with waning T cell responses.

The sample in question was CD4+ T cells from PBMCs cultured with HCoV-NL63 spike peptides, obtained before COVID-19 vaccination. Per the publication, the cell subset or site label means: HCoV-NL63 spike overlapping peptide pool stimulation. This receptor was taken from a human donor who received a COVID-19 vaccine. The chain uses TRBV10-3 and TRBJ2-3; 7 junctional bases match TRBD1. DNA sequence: TGTGCCATCAGTGGAGACAGGGACAGCACAGATACGCAGTATTTT. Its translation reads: CAISGDRDSTDTQYF.